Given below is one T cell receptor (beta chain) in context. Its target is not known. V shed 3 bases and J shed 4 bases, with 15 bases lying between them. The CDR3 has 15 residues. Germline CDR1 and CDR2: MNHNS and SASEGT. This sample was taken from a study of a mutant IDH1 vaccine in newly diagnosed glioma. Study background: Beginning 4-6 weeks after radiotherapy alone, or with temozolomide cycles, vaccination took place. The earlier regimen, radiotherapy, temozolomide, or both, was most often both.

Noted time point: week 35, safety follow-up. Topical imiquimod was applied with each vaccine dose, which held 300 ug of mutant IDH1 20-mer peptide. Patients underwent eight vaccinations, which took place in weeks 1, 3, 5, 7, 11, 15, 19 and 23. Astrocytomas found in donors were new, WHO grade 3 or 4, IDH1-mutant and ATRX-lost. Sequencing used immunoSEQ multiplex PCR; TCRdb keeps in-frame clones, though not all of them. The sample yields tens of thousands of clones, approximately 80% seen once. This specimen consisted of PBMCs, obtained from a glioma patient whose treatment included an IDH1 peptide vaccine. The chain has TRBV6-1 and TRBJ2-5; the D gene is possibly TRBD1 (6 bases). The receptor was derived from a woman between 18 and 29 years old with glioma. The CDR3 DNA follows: TGTGCCAGCAGTGATACCGCCGGCAGGGGAGAGACCCAGTACTTC. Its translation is CASSDTAGRGETQYF.